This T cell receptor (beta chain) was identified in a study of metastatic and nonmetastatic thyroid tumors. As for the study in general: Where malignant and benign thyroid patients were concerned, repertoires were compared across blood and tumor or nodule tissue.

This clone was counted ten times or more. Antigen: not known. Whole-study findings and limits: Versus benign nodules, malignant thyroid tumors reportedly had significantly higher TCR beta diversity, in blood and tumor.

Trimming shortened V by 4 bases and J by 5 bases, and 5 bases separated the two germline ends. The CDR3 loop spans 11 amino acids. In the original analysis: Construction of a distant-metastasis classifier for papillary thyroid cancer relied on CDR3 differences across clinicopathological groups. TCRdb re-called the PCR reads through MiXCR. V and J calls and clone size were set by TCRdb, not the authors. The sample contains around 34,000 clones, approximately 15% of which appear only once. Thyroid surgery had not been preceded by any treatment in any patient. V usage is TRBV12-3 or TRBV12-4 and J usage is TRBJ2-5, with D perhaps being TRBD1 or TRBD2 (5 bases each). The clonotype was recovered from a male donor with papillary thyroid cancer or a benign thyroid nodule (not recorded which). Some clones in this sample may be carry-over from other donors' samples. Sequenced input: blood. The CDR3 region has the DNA TGTGCCAGCAGTTGGGGGGAGACCCAGTACTTC. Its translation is CASSWGETQYF.